These 25 T cell receptor beta chains came from one sample sequenced in a study of cytomegalovirus exposure and HLA in healthy donors. The PCR was carried out with 60 Vbeta primers and 13 Jbeta primers. Assay used: immunoSEQ multiplex PCR; TCRdb lists only in-frame clones, some missing. Here the sample spans under 200,000 clones, 70% to 90% being singletons. The sample taken for sequencing was PBMCs. The source of these receptors is a man aged 25-45 years in good health and CMV-seropositive.

This chain joins TRBV4-1 and TRBJ2-3; D might be TRBD1 (5 bases). Germline-derived CDR1 and CDR2 are MGHRA and YSYEKL. This CDR3 has 16 residues. Trimming cost V 0 bases and J 4 bases, with 14 bases left between them. CDR3 loop: CASSQDQGSWADTQYF. The CDR3 DNA is TGCGCCAGCAGCCAAGATCAGGGCAGTTGGGCAGATACGCAGTATTTT.

This clone appeared a single time. The rearrangement links TRBV21-1 to TRBJ2-7; the tabulated D call, TRBD2, remains unverified against the DNA. TRBV21-1 is annotated as a pseudogene. This CDR3 contains 19 residues. CDR3 DNA sequence: TGTGCCAGCAGCAAAGATAAATTGCTAGCGGGAACTAGACCCTACGAGCAGTACGTC. Its translation: CASSKDKLLAGTRPYEQYV.

V gene TRBV6-6 combines with J gene TRBJ1-1; no reliable D call. V gave up 6 bases and J gave up 5 bases, with 10 bases separating them. Germline-derived CDR1 and CDR2 are MNHNY and SVGAGI (reference sequence). This CDR3 is 12 amino acids long. The CDR3 DNA follows: TGTGCCAGCAGCTGGGCCGAGACTGAAGCTTTCTTT. It specifies CASSWAETEAFF.

The V gene is TRBV12-5, the J gene TRBJ2-2, with TRBD2 as a possible D gene (6 bases). The V end was cut by 5 bases, the J end by 6 bases, with 7 bases between. The germline CDR1 and CDR2 sequences are LGHNT and FRNRAP. The CDR3 length is 12 residues. CDR3 amino acids: CASGREAGELFF. For the CDR3, the DNA is TGTGCTAGTGGTAGGGAGGCCGGGGAGCTGTTTTTT.

The gene calls are TRBV4-1 and TRBJ2-2, with TRBD1 matching 8 bases. J was trimmed by 6 bases and V by 4 bases; bases with no gene match: 19. Per the germline V gene, CDR1 is MGHRA and CDR2 is YSYEKL. The CDR3 is made up of 19 amino acids. CDR3 sequence: CASSRVLDRVPLFAGELFF. In nucleotides, the CDR3 is TGCGCCAGCAGCCGAGTCTTGGACAGGGTCCCTCTATTCGCCGGGGAGCTGTTTTTT.

Concerning this clone: One end of the junction varies from germline; a read error may be responsible. The chain has TRBV7-9 and TRBJ2-3, with 7 bases lining up with TRBD2. CDR1 is SEHNR, CDR2 FQNEAQ, per germline (reference sequence). CDR3 length equals 14 residues. This chain's CDR3 is CSSSLGTTFDTQYF. For the CDR3, the DNA is TGTTCCAGCAGCTTAGGGACTACCTTCGATACGCAGTATTTT.

The gene calls are TRBV11-3 and TRBJ2-2; a possible D gene is TRBD1 (5 bases). Germline CDR1 reads SGHNT; CDR2 reads YENEEA. The CDR3 is 15 residues long. V was shortened by 3 bases and J by 2 bases, with 10 bases between the two germline ends. The CDR3 DNA follows: TGTGCCAGCAGCTTTGGCAGGGTTAACACCGGGGAGCTGTTTTTT. Protein product: CASSFGRVNTGELFF. Together with reference TRBV11-3 and TRBJ2-2, the CDR3 gives the full variable domain: EAGVVQSPRYKIIEKKQPVAFWCNPISGHNTLYWYLQNLGQGPELLIRYENEEAVDDSQLPKDRFSAERLKGVDSTLKIQPAELGDSAVYLCASSFGRVNTGELFFGEGSRLTVL.

This chain uses TRBV12-5 with TRBJ2-3; 8 nucleotides align to TRBD2. Trimming took 0 bases from V and 3 from J; bases not matched to a gene: 5. CDR1 LGHNT and CDR2 FRNRAP come from the germline V gene. CDR3 length: 16 amino acids. The CDR3 coding sequence is TGTGCTAGTGGTTTGGTAGCGGGAGAGGGGACAGATACGCAGTATTTT. Its translation: CASGLVAGEGTDTQYF. The whole variable domain, remainder taken from reference TRBV12-5 and TRBJ2-3, is DARVTQTPRHKVTEMGQEVTMRCQPILGHNTVFWYRQTMMQGLELLAYFRNRAPLDDSGMPKDRFSAEMPDATLATLKIQPSEPRDSAVYFCASGLVAGEGTDTQYFGPGTRLTVL.

V gene TRBV14 combines with J gene TRBJ1-1; no firm D call. V was cut by 0 bases and J by 8 bases, with 10 bases left in between. Germline loops: CDR1 SGHDN, CDR2 FVKESK. The CDR3 extends over 13 amino acids. The CDR3 DNA follows: TGTGCCAGCAGCCAAGATCGAAGGAGGGAAGCTTTCTTT. Translating it yields CASSQDRRREAFF.

A few counts support this clone. The chain employs TRBV6-6 and TRBJ1-2; D perhaps matches TRBD1 (5 bases). Germline values: CDR1 MNHNY, CDR2 SVGAGI (reference sequence). This CDR3 has 14 amino acids. Trimming removed 4 bases at V and 1 base at J, with 10 bases between. The CDR3 loop is CASSSTALNYGYTF. The CDR3 nucleotides are TGTGCCAGCAGTTCGACAGCTCTTAACTATGGCTACACCTTC.

The sample holds one count of this clone. This chain joins TRBV27 and TRBJ2-3; tentative D call: TRBD1 (5 bases). V lost 2 bases and J 3 bases, leaving 15 bases between the germline ends. Germline CDR1 and CDR2: MNHEY and SMNVEV (reference sequence). The CDR3 runs to 16 residues. CDR3 residues: CASSLRSQGGTDTQYF. The CDR3 DNA reads TGTGCCAGCAGTTTAAGGAGTCAGGGTGGGACAGATACGCAGTATTTT.

This clone was seen only once. This chain joins TRBV7-2 and TRBJ2-1; the match to TRBD2 covers 7 bases. The CDR3 totals 14 residues. The V gene end was trimmed by 7 bases and the J gene end by 10 bases; junction bases not matched to a gene: 13. Germline V lookup: CDR1 SGHTA, CDR2 FQGNSA. The CDR3 protein is CASTPGLAAGEQFF. The CDR3 DNA reads as TGTGCCAGCACCCCTGGCCTAGCGGCCGGGGAGCAGTTCTTC.

The chain links TRBV9 to TRBJ2-2, with D possibly matching TRBD2 (5 bases). Trimming left V 4 bases short and J 3 bases short, with 25 bases between. The CDR3 has 19 amino acids. Looked up from germline, CDR1 is SGDLS and CDR2 is YYNGEE. In DNA, the CDR3 is TGTGCCAGCAGCCCCTGGGAGATTAGCCGTAATGGGTACACCGGGGAGCTGTTTTTT. This gives the protein CASSPWEISRNGYTGELFF.

The rearrangement uses TRBV5-4 and TRBJ1-5; tentatively, D is TRBD1 (6 bases). Germline CDR1 is SGHNT and CDR2 is YYREEE (reference sequence). Trimming pared 3 bases from V and 3 bases from J, leaving 13 bases between. This CDR3 has 15 residues. CDR3 DNA: TGTGCCAGCAGCTCCGGACAGCTAGTCAATCAGCCCCAGCATTTT. Amino acids: CASSSGQLVNQPQHF.

This chain joins TRBV29-1 and TRBJ2-3, with TRBD1 matching over 10 bases. With 8 bases clipped from V and 1 base from J, the junction kept 6 bases outside the gene matches. The length of the CDR3 is 14 residues. Germline lookup yields CDR1 SQVTM and CDR2 ANQGSEA. The CDR3 DNA reads TGCAGCACCGGACAGGGGGTAGGCACAGATACGCAGTATTTT. It yields the protein CSTGQGVGTDTQYF.

The CDR3 bases are TGCAGCGTCTACAGGGGGATCCCCTACGAGCAGTACGTC. Encoded protein: CSVYRGIPYEQYV. V usage is TRBV29-1 and J usage is TRBJ2-7, with 8 bases matching TRBD1. V dropped 6 bases and J dropped 2; count of bases not matched to a gene: 6. This CDR3 region has 13 residues. The germline gives CDR1 SQVTM, CDR2 ANQGSEA.

V and J are TRBV6-6 and TRBJ2-3; tentatively, D is TRBD1 (6 bases). The CDR3 covers 14 residues. Germline CDR1 is MNHNY and CDR2 is SVGAGI (reference sequence). V was shortened by 5 bases and J by 0 bases, with 9 bases between the two germline ends. The DNA of the CDR3 is TGTGCCAGCAGTCGACAGGAAAGCACAGATACGCAGTATTTT. Protein: CASSRQESTDTQYF.

The gene calls are TRBV5-5 and TRBJ2-6; D is unclear. Germline assignment: CDR1 SGHKS and CDR2 YYEKEE (reference sequence). This CDR3 has 16 amino acids. Trimming took off 0 bases at V and 0 bases at J, with 7 bases between the two ends. Here the CDR3 DNA reads TGTGCCAGCAGCTTGGAAGCGTTCTCTGGGGCCAACGTCCTGACTTTC. Amino acids: CASSLEAFSGANVLTF. Full variable domain (remainder filled in from reference TRBV5-5 and TRBJ2-6): DAGVTQSPTHLIKTRGQQVTLRCSPISGHKSVSWYQQVLGQGPQFIFQYYEKEERGRGNFPDRFSARQFPNYSSELNVNALLLGDSALYLCASSLEAFSGANVLTFGAGSRLTVL.

J is TRBJ2-3 and V is TRBV5-4; D remains unclear. V dropped 1 base and J dropped 2 bases, with 8 bases sitting between them. The V gene's germline CDR1 is SGHNT and CDR2 YYREEE (reference sequence). The CDR3 consists of 14 residues. The CDR3 loop reads CASSLHLYTDTQYF. CDR3 coding DNA: TGTGCCAGCAGCTTGCACCTCTACACAGATACGCAGTATTTT.

A note on this clone: Different DNA sequences within this sample yield the same CDR3. The V and J genes are TRBV6-5 and TRBJ2-5, with TRBD2 matching 9 bases. The V segment lost 4 bases and the J segment 7 bases; nucleotides outside the gene matches: 10. CDR1 MNHEY and CDR2 SVGAGI come from the germline V gene. CDR3 length: 15 residues. The CDR3 here is CASSFPTSGRGTQYF. The CDR3 nucleotides are TGTGCCAGCAGTTTTCCGACTAGCGGCCGGGGGACCCAGTACTTC.

V gene TRBV29-1 combines with J gene TRBJ1-2; tentatively, D is TRBD1 (6 bases). V was cut by 4 bases and J by 4 bases, with 22 bases left in between. Germline-derived CDR1 and CDR2 are SQVTM and ANQGSEA. This CDR3 has 16 residues. The CDR3 reads CSVALGGPGQGYGYTF. The CDR3 bases are TGCAGCGTTGCCCTAGGGGGACCCGGGCAGGGCTATGGCTACACCTTC.

The rearrangement uses TRBV5-4 and TRBJ2-1; TRBD1 aligns across 9 bases. CDR3 length: 14 amino acids. V dropped 4 bases and J dropped 5; count of bases not matched to a gene: 4. Germline V gives CDR1 SGHNT, CDR2 YYREEE (reference sequence). The CDR3 loop reads CASSRTGAHNEQFF. CDR3 coding DNA: TGTGCCAGCAGCCGGACAGGGGCCCACAATGAGCAGTTCTTC.

V gene TRBV6-1 combines with J gene TRBJ2-5; 11 bases map to TRBD1. Germline V lookup: CDR1 MNHNS, CDR2 SASEGT. This CDR3 is built from 16 residues. The ends lost 1 base at V and 5 bases at J; junction bases unmatched: 6. The CDR3 region has the DNA TGTGCCAGCAGTGAAGGGTCCGGGACAGGGGGGGAGACCCAGTACTTC. Its protein product is CASSEGSGTGGETQYF.

The V call is TRBV29-1, the J call TRBJ1-5; 9 bases agree with TRBD1. With 5 bases clipped from V and 7 bases from J, the junction kept 6 bases outside the gene matches. The CDR3 totals 13 residues. The germline V gene encodes CDR1 SQVTM and CDR2 ANQGSEA. Written as DNA, the CDR3 is TGCAGCGTTCTACAGGGGGCAGGACAGCCCCAGCATTTT. Its translation: CSVLQGAGQPQHF.

The chain couples TRBV7-9 to TRBJ2-3; TRBD1 might be the D (5 bases). V was cut by 7 bases and J by 6 bases, with 14 bases left in between. CDR1 SEHNR and CDR2 FQNEAQ come from the germline V gene (reference sequence). The CDR3 covers 13 residues. This chain's CDR3 is CASKGAPLDTQYF. The CDR3 nucleotides read TGTGCCAGCAAAGGGGCCCCGTTGGATACGCAGTATTTT.